The sequence of this T cell receptor (beta chain) was determined in a study of human T cells and chemical hapten exposure. Findings of the study overall: No alteration of TCRs above 1 in 1000 frequency was seen with DPC sensitization. Having alopecia, the donors may differ immunologically from healthy people.

The time point denotes: patch test 3, about 24 weeks after DPC sensitization. Treatment reported: therapeutic diphenylcyclopropenone sensitization with weekly scalp DPC. Blood collection took place prior to placing each patch test. The CDR3 sequence is 16 residues long. CDR1 and CDR2 from the germline V gene are DFQATT and SNEGSKA (reference sequence). V lost 3 bases to trimming and J lost 4 bases; unmatched junction nucleotides: 12. Details on this clonotype: The antigen is undetermined.

As processed by the authors: Samples contained a median of about 100,000 TCRs, with a range of 23,224 to 690,600. TCRdb used MiXCR to reprocess the RACE reads, holding one entry per CDR3 protein. The authors' filters were not applied to this entry. The sample lists about 110,000 distinct CDR3 sequences, 30% to 35% occurring once. The rearrangement uses TRBV20-1 and TRBJ2-7; 10 bases agree with TRBD1. Material: whole blood, obtained in connection with sensitization to the hapten diphenylcyclopropenone (DPC). This sequence was found in a man aged 40-50 years with alopecia areata. Some clones in this sample may be carry-over from other donors' samples. CDR3 amino acids: CSARDSGTGAGYEQYF. The CDR3 DNA reads as TGCAGTGCTAGGGACTCCGGGACAGGGGCGGGGTACGAGCAGTACTTC.